The entry below gives a single TCR beta chain sequence along with its context. This sample is part of a study of blood T cell repertoires in COVID-19. Looking at the study overall: There were acute and convalescent COVID-19 samples, and they came from the United States, Italy and Spain.

CDR1 and CDR2 (germline): SGHRS, YFSETQ. The CDR3 is 13 amino acids. Trimming took 3 bases from V and 6 from J, leaving 11 bases between them. TCRdb keeps only in-frame clones here, not all; method: immunoSEQ multiplex PCR. The sample lists about 220,000 clones, roughly 88% occurring once. The source of this sequence is a man aged 45-60 years with active or convalescent COVID-19. The chain carries TRBV5-1 and TRBJ2-3, with TRBD2 as a possible D gene (5 bases). The sequencing input was peripheral blood. Here the CDR3 reads CASSSPGVDTQYF. The CDR3 DNA sequence: TGCGCCAGCAGCTCCCCCGGGGTGGATACGCAGTATTTT.